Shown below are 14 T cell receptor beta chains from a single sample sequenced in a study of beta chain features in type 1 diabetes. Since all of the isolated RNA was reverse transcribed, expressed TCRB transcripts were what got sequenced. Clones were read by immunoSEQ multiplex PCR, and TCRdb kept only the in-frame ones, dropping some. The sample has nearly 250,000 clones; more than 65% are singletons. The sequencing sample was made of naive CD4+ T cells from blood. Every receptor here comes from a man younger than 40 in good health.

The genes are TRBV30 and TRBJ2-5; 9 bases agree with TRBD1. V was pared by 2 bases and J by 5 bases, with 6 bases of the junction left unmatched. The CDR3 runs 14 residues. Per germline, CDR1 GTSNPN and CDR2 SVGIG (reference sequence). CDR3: CAWSYRGRPETQYF. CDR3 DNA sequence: TGTGCCTGGAGTTACAGGGGGCGTCCCGAGACCCAGTACTTC.

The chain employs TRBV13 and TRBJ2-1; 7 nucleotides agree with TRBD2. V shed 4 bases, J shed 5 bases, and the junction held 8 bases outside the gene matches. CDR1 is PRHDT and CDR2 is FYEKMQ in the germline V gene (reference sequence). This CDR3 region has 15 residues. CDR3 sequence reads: CASSSKSRGNNEQFF. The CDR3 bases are TGTGCCAGCAGCTCCAAGTCGCGGGGGAACAATGAGCAGTTCTTC.

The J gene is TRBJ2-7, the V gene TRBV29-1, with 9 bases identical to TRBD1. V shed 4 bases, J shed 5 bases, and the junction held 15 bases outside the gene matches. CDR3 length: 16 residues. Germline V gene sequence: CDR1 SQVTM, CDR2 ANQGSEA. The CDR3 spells CSVGYIATGGKNEQYF. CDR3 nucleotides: TGCAGCGTTGGATATATTGCGACAGGGGGGAAGAACGAGCAGTACTTC.

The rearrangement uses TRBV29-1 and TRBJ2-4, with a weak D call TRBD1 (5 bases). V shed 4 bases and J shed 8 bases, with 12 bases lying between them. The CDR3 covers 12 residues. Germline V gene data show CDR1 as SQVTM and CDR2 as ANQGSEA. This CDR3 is CSVAWGADIQYF. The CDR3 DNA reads TGCAGCGTTGCCTGGGGCGCGGACATTCAGTACTTC.

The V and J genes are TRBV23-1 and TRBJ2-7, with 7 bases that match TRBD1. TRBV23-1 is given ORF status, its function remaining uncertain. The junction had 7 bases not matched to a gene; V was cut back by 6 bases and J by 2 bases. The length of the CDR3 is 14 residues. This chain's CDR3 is CASRLTGFPYEQYF. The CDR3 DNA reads TGCGCCAGCAGGCTGACAGGGTTTCCCTACGAGCAGTACTTC.

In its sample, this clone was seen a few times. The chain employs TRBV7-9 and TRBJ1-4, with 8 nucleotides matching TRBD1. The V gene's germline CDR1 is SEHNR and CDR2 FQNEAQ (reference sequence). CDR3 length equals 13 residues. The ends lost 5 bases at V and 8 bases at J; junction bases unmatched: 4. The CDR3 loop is CASSQDRAEKLFF. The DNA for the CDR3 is TGTGCCAGCAGCCAGGACAGGGCGGAAAAACTGTTTTTT.

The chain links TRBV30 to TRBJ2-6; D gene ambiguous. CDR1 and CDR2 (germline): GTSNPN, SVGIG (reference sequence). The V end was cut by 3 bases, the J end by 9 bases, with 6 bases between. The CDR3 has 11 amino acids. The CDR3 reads CAWRNFNVLTF. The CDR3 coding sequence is TGTGCCTGGAGGAATTTCAACGTCCTGACTTTC.

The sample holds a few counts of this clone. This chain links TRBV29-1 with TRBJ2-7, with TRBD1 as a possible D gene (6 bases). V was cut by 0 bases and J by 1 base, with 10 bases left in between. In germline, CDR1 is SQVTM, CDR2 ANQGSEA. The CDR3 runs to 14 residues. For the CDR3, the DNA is TGCAGCGTTGAAGACAGGGGAACGTCCTACGAGCAGTACTTC. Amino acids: CSVEDRGTSYEQYF.

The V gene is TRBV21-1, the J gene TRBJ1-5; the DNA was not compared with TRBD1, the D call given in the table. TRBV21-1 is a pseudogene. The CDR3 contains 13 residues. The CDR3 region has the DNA TGTGCCAGCAACAGCCAGGGAAATCAGCCCCAGCATTTT. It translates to CASNSQGNQPQHF.

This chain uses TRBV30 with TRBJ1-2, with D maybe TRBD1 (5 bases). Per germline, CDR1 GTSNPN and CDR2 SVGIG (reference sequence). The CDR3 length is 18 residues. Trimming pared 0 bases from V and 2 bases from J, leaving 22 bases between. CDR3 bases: TGTGCCTGGAGTGTACCGATAGGGACCCCACGATCAAACTATGGCTACACCTTC. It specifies CAWSVPIGTPRSNYGYTF.

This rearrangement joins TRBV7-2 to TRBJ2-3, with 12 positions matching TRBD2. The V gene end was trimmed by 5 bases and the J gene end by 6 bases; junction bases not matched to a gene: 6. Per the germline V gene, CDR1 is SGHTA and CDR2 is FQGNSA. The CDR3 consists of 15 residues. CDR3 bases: TGTGCCAGCAGCCTCCCCACTAGCGGGAGGGATACGCAGTATTTT. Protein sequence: CASSLPTSGRDTQYF.

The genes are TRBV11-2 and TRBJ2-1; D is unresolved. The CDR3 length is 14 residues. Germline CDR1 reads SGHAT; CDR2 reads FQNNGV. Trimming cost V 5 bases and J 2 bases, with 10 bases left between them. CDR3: CASSRETAYNEQFF. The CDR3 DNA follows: TGTGCCAGCAGCCGTGAAACGGCCTACAATGAGCAGTTCTTC.

The CDR3 reads CSVGTGPPYEQYF. Here the CDR3 DNA reads TGCAGCGTCGGGACAGGACCACCCTACGAGCAGTACTTC. J is TRBJ2-7 and V is TRBV29-1, with 8 bases identical to TRBD1. The V gene's germline CDR1 is SQVTM and CDR2 ANQGSEA. The CDR3 totals 13 residues. V was pared by 6 bases and J by 2 bases, with 6 bases of the junction left unmatched.

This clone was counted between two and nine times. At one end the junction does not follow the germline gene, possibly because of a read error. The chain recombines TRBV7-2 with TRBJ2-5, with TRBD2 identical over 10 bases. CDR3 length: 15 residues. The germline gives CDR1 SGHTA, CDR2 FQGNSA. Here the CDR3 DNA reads TGTGCCAGCAGCCTAGCGGGAGTTTCACAAGAGACCCAGTACTTC. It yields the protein CASSLAGVSQETQYF.